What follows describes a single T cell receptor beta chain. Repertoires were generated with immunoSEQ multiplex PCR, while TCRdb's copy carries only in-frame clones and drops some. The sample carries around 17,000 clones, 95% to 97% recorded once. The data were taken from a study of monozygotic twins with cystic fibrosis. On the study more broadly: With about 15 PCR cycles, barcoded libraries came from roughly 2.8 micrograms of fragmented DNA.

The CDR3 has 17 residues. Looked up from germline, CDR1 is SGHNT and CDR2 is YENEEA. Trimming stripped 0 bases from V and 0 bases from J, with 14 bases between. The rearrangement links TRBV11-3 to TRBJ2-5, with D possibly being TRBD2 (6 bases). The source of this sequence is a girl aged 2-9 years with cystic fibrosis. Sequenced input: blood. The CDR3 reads CASSLDIGDWYQETQYF. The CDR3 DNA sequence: TGTGCCAGCAGCTTAGATATAGGGGACTGGTACCAAGAGACCCAGTACTTC.